This entry lists 12 T cell receptor beta chains sequenced from one sample in a study of cytomegalovirus exposure and HLA in healthy donors. The study ran its PCR with 60 Vbeta and 13 Jbeta primers. Repertoires were generated with immunoSEQ multiplex PCR, while TCRdb's copy carries only in-frame clones and drops some. The sample lists fewer than 200,000 clones, roughly 78% seen once, with roughly 0.65% in the top ten. The source material was PBMCs. The receptors here all came from a boy aged 5-17 years in good health and CMV-seronegative.

This clone has more than one count but fewer than ten. This chain uses TRBV9 with TRBJ2-7, with 9 positions matching TRBD1. The CDR3 is 14 residues long. Unmatched junction bases numbered 4, after V lost 4 bases and J lost 2 bases. Germline V gives CDR1 SGDLS, CDR2 YYNGEE. The CDR3 protein is CASSYGQGTYEQYF. CDR3 in DNA: TGTGCCAGCAGCTACGGACAGGGGACCTACGAGCAGTACTTC.

In this sample, this clone turned up a few times. This chain joins TRBV11-2 and TRBJ2-5, with D maybe TRBD1 (5 bases). Germline loops: CDR1 SGHAT, CDR2 FQNNGV. The length of the CDR3 is 14 residues. V lost 5 bases, J lost 4 bases, and 14 bases lay in between. The CDR3 is CASSPIPRGETQYF. CDR3 DNA: TGTGCCAGCAGCCCAATCCCTAGGGGAGAGACCCAGTACTTC.

The genes are TRBV2 and TRBJ1-1, with D possibly being TRBD1 (5 bases). CDR1 SNHLY and CDR2 FYNNEI come from the germline V gene. V lost 10 bases and J lost 1, with 25 bases in between. The CDR3 is 17 amino acids. CDR3 DNA sequence: TGTGCCAACCCCAGGTTAACAGGAAGTTACTGGAACACTGAAGCTTTCTTT. It is translated as CANPRLTGSYWNTEAFF.

The sample holds one count of this clone. CDR3 sequence reads: CASSRDRGRSNQPQHF. CDR3 nucleotide sequence: TGTGCCAGCAGCAGGGACAGGGGGCGAAGCAATCAGCCCCAGCATTTT. This rearrangement joins TRBV7-8 to TRBJ1-5, with TRBD1 matching over 12 bases. Germline values: CDR1 SGHVS, CDR2 FQNEAQ. The CDR3 sequence is 16 residues long. The ends lost 5 bases at V and 1 base at J; junction bases unmatched: 3.

The rearrangement links TRBV30 to TRBJ1-4, with 10 bases that match TRBD1. The CDR3 sequence is 20 residues long. Per the germline V gene, CDR1 is GTSNPN and CDR2 is SVGIG (reference sequence). V lost 0 bases to trimming and J lost 8 bases; unmatched junction nucleotides: 21. CDR3 in amino acids: CAWSVLWDRGTIGGREKLFF. CDR3 DNA sequence: TGTGCCTGGAGTGTACTATGGGACAGGGGCACAATAGGGGGTAGGGAAAAACTGTTTTTT.

The chain has TRBV11-3 and TRBJ2-7; D might be TRBD1 (5 bases). Germline-derived CDR1 and CDR2 are SGHNT and YENEEA. CDR3 length: 15 amino acids. The V gene lost 1 base and the J gene lost 0 bases, with 10 bases spanning the gap. The CDR3 DNA reads as TGTGCCAGCAGCTTAGTTTTCAGGGCCTCCTACGAGCAGTACTTC. Translated, it gives CASSLVFRASYEQYF.

The chain carries TRBV6-5 and TRBJ2-1; 8 bases line up with TRBD2. The CDR3 covers 15 residues. From germline, CDR1 is MNHEY and CDR2 SVGAGI. Trimming removed 0 bases from V and 7 bases from J; junction bases left unmatched: 5. Here the CDR3 reads CASSYSTGGKNEQFF. DNA for the CDR3: TGTGCCAGCAGTTACTCGACGGGGGGGAAGAATGAGCAGTTCTTC.

V gene TRBV9 combines with J gene TRBJ2-1; 9 nucleotides match TRBD2. CDR1 is SGDLS, CDR2 YYNGEE, per germline. This CDR3 spans 15 amino acids. Trimming took 4 bases from V and 6 from J; bases not matched to a gene: 8. CDR3 sequence: CASSPFSGGVNEQFF. CDR3 in DNA: TGTGCCAGCAGCCCCTTTAGCGGGGGCGTCAATGAGCAGTTCTTC. Together with reference TRBV9 and TRBJ2-1, the CDR3 gives the full variable domain: DSGVTQTPKHLITATGQRVTLRCSPRSGDLSVYWYQQSLDQGLQFLIQYYNGEERAKGNILERFSAQQFPDLHSELNLSSLELGDSALYFCASSPFSGGVNEQFFGPGTRLTVL.

V and J are TRBV6-6 and TRBJ2-1, with 7 bases lining up with TRBD1. CDR3 size: 15 residues. V lost 2 bases and J lost 7; bases outside the gene matches: 8. Germline V CDR1 and CDR2: MNHNY, SVGAGI (reference sequence). CDR3 bases: TGTGCCAGCAGTTACCGGGGACAGATGGAAAATGAGCAGTTCTTC. Protein: CASSYRGQMENEQFF.

The chain couples TRBV18 to TRBJ2-1; 7 positions match TRBD2. The germline CDR1 and CDR2 sequences are KGHSH and LQKENI. The CDR3 has 16 residues. J gave up 10 bases and V 0 bases, and 12 bases lay outside the gene matches. CDR3 amino acids: CASSPPVLAPFKEQFF. The CDR3 DNA is TGTGCCAGCTCACCACCTGTACTAGCGCCCTTTAAAGAGCAGTTCTTC.

J is TRBJ2-7 and V is TRBV19, with TRBD1 identical over 7 bases. Germline V gene sequence: CDR1 LNHDA, CDR2 SQIVND (reference sequence). Unmatched junction bases numbered 6, after V lost 1 base and J lost 3 bases. This CDR3 contains 15 residues. The CDR3 sequence is CASSIVGAGGYEQYF. DNA for the CDR3: TGTGCCAGTAGTATAGTTGGGGCAGGGGGCTACGAGCAGTACTTC.

The chain carries TRBV10-3 and TRBJ1-5; D is ambiguous. Trimming left V 0 bases short and J 2 bases short, with 14 bases between. The CDR3 spans 17 residues. Germline values: CDR1 ENHRY, CDR2 SYGVKD. In DNA, the CDR3 is TGTGCCATCAGTGAGTCGGTCGGAAGCAGCGGCAATCAGCCCCAGCATTTT. This codes for CAISESVGSSGNQPQHF.